The 14 T cell receptor beta chains listed next were all sequenced from one sample in a study of control samples from healthy donors and cancer patients. Some clones are missing from TCRdb's copy, which holds only in-frame ones; the method was immunoSEQ multiplex PCR. Of over 90,000 clones listed, about 90% are singletons. What was sequenced was blood. The source of these receptors is a woman aged 18-35 years in good health.

V is TRBV6-2 or TRBV6-3 and J is TRBJ2-7; no firm D call. V lost 2 bases to trimming and J lost 0 bases, with 2 bases between them. CDR1 and CDR2 from the germline V gene are MNHEY and SVGEGT. The CDR3 sequence is 12 residues long. The CDR3 nucleotides are TGTGCCAGCAGTTACGCCTCCTACGAGCAGTACTTC. This translates into CASSYASYEQYF.

This chain links TRBV24-1 with TRBJ2-3, with D possibly TRBD2 on 5 matching bases. CDR1 and CDR2 from the germline V gene are KGHDR and SFDVKD. The CDR3 length is 15 residues. Trimming pared 4 bases from V and 2 bases from J, leaving 12 bases between. The CDR3 loop reads CATSDRDQITDTQYF. In nucleotides, the CDR3 is TGTGCCACCAGTGACCGGGATCAGATCACAGATACGCAGTATTTT.

The V and J genes are TRBV9 and TRBJ2-4, with D perhaps matching TRBD2 (5 bases). Germline CDR1 reads SGDLS; CDR2 reads YYNGEE. This CDR3 has 16 amino acids. Trimming cost V 0 bases and J 6 bases, with 16 bases left between them. CDR3 sequence: CASSVEGPGYGNIQYF. DNA of the CDR3: TGTGCCAGCAGCGTAGAAGGTCCGGGGTATGGAAACATTCAGTACTTC. The variable domain in full, with the rest retrieved from reference TRBV9 and TRBJ2-4, is DSGVTQTPKHLITATGQRVTLRCSPRSGDLSVYWYQQSLDQGLQFLIQYYNGEERAKGNILERFSAQQFPDLHSELNLSSLELGDSALYFCASSVEGPGYGNIQYFGAGTRLSVL.

The V and J genes are TRBV5-6 and TRBJ2-7; TRBD1 is a possible D gene (6 bases). Germline V gene sequence: CDR1 SGHDT, CDR2 YYEEEE. V was clipped by 0 bases and J by 1 base, with 8 bases between them. CDR3 size: 14 residues. In DNA, the CDR3 is TGTGCCAGCAGCTTGGTGACAGGTTCCTACGAGCAGTACTTC. Amino acids: CASSLVTGSYEQYF.

V usage is TRBV6-2 or TRBV6-3 and J usage is TRBJ1-2, with no clear D. The CDR3 covers 11 residues. Trimming cost V 4 bases and J 2 bases, with 2 bases left between them. The V gene's germline CDR1 is MNHEY and CDR2 SVGEGT. The CDR3 is CASSSNYGYTF. The CDR3 DNA reads TGTGCCAGCAGTTCCAACTATGGCTACACCTTC.

The chain combines TRBV5-4 with TRBJ2-7; D gene unclear. Germline CDR1 and CDR2: SGHNT and YYREEE (reference sequence). There are 14 residues in the CDR3. Trimming shortened V by 4 bases and J by 0 bases, and 11 bases separated the two germline ends. The CDR3: CASSPTLSSYEQYF. CDR3 sequence (DNA): TGTGCCAGCAGCCCGACCCTCAGCTCCTACGAGCAGTACTTC.

This rearrangement joins TRBV5-6 to TRBJ1-3; TRBD1 agrees at 7 bases. Germline V gives CDR1 SGHDT, CDR2 YYEEEE. The V and J ends lost 1 base and 0 bases, in that order; junction bases with no gene match: 7. This CDR3 has 17 residues. This CDR3 reads CASSLLDRRLSGNTIYF. CDR3 DNA: TGTGCCAGCAGCTTGCTGGACAGGAGACTCTCTGGAAACACCATATATTTT. Full variable domain (outside the CDR3, taken from reference TRBV5-6 and TRBJ1-3): DAGVTQSPTHLIKTRGQQVTLRCSPKSGHDTVSWYQQALGQGPQFIFQYYEEEERQRGNFPDRFSGHQFPNYSSELNVNALLLGDSALYLCASSLLDRRLSGNTIYFGEGSWLTVV.

This chain joins TRBV27 and TRBJ1-5; maybe TRBD1 (6 bases). The V end lost 8 bases, the J end lost 4 bases, and 9 bases lay between the germline ends. This CDR3 comprises 12 residues. Germline V gene sequence: CDR1 MNHEY, CDR2 SMNVEV (reference sequence). Here the CDR3 reads CASATGNQPQHF. The CDR3 DNA is TGTGCCAGCGCAACAGGGAATCAGCCCCAGCATTTT.

The V call is TRBV11-3, the J call TRBJ2-3; 9 positions agree with TRBD2. CDR3 length: 14 amino acids. Trimming cost V 3 bases and J 6 bases; bases outside gene matches: 4. In germline, CDR1 is SGHNT, CDR2 YENEEA. CDR3 in amino acids: CASSLGLAGDTQYF. The CDR3 DNA is TGTGCCAGCAGCTTGGGACTAGCTGGCGATACGCAGTATTTT. Drawing the rest from reference TRBV11-3 and TRBJ2-3, the complete variable domain is EAGVVQSPRYKIIEKKQPVAFWCNPISGHNTLYWYLQNLGQGPELLIRYENEEAVDDSQLPKDRFSAERLKGVDSTLKIQPAELGDSAVYLCASSLGLAGDTQYFGPGTRLTVL.

A word on this clone: Other nucleotide sequences in the sample specify the same CDR3. This chain links TRBV6-5 with TRBJ2-7, with TRBD1 matching over 10 bases. The CDR3 runs 13 residues. From germline, CDR1 is MNHEY and CDR2 SVGAGI. V was pared by 8 bases and J by 2 bases, with 3 bases of the junction left unmatched. The CDR3 sequence is CASRDRGPYEQYF. In DNA, the CDR3 is TGTGCCAGCCGGGACAGGGGCCCCTACGAGCAGTACTTC.

The chain employs TRBV4-3 and TRBJ2-7; 8 nucleotides match TRBD2. V dropped 4 bases and J dropped 3; count of bases not matched to a gene: 2. From germline, CDR1 is LGHNA and CDR2 YSLEER. CDR3 size: 13 residues. This CDR3 is CASSRGLDYEQYF. CDR3 in DNA: TGCGCCAGCAGCCGGGGACTAGACTACGAGCAGTACTTC.

The CDR3 bases are TGCGCCAGCAGCTTGGTTGGGACAGGGGATTTCAATGAGCAGTTCTTC. Its translation: CASSLVGTGDFNEQFF. The V and J genes are TRBV5-1 and TRBJ2-1; 10 nucleotides line up with TRBD1. Per the germline V gene, CDR1 is SGHRS and CDR2 is YFSETQ. The CDR3 spans 16 residues. The V segment lost 0 bases and the J segment 6 bases; nucleotides outside the gene matches: 6.

The chain recombines TRBV3-1 (or the pseudogene TRBV3-2) with TRBJ1-5; D might be TRBD1 (6 bases). Germline V CDR1 and CDR2: LGHDT, YNNKEL (reference sequence). The CDR3 runs to 15 residues. The V end lost 1 base, the J end lost 7 bases, and 14 bases lay between the germline ends. The CDR3 region is CASSQATGPQQPQHF. The DNA for the CDR3 is TGTGCCAGCAGCCAAGCGACAGGCCCGCAACAGCCCCAGCATTTT.

The V and J genes are TRBV30 and TRBJ2-3; D might be TRBD1 or TRBD2, each matching 5 bases. Germline V gives CDR1 GTSNPN, CDR2 SVGIG (reference sequence). With 2 bases removed from V and 2 bases from J, the gap between germline ends came to 14 bases. The CDR3 loop spans 15 amino acids. The CDR3 DNA reads TGTGCCTGGAGTCCCCCGGGACCTCCCACAGATACGCAGTATTTT. This encodes CAWSPPGPPTDTQYF.